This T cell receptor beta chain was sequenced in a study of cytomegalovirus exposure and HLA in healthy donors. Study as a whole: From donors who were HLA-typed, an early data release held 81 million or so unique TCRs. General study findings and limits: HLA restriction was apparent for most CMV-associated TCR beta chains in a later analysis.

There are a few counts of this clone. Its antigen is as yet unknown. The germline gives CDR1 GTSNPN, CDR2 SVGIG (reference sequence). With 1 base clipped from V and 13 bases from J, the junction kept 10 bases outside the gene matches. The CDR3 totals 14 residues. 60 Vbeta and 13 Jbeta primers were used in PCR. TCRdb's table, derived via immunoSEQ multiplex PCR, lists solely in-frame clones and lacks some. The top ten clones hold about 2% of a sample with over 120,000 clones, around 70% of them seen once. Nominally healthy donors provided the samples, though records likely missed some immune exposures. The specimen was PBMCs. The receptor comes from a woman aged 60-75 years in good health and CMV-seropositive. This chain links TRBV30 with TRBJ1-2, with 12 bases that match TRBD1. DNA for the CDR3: TGTGCCTGGAGTGCCGGGACAGGGGGCAAGTCGTCCACCTTC. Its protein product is CAWSAGTGGKSSTF.